These 20 T cell receptor beta chains originate from one sample sequenced in a study of blood T cell repertoires in COVID-19. Profiled with immunoSEQ multiplex PCR; TCRdb holds only in-frame clones, not every one. The profile shows some 240,000 clones, roughly nine tenths of them singletons. Sequenced sample: peripheral blood. Receptors were obtained from a man between 60 and 70 years old who had recovered from COVID-19.

This chain links TRBV3-1 (or the pseudogene TRBV3-2) with TRBJ2-6, with D perhaps TRBD2 (6 bases). Germline values: CDR1 LGHDT, CDR2 YNNKEL (reference sequence). Deletions cut 3 bases from V and 3 bases from J, with 9 bases between. The CDR3 totals 15 residues. The DNA of the CDR3 is TGTGCCAGCAGCCAGGGGGGTTTTGGGGCCAACGTCCTGACTTTC. It specifies CASSQGGFGANVLTF.

The chain couples TRBV6-6 to TRBJ2-7; tentatively, D is TRBD1 (6 bases). V lost 6 bases and J 4 bases, leaving 13 bases between the germline ends. Germline V CDR1 and CDR2: MNHNY, SVGAGI (reference sequence). The CDR3 runs 13 residues. CDR3 amino acids: CASRTDSSYEQYV. The CDR3 DNA sequence: TGTGCCAGCAGAACGGACAGTTCTTACGAGCAGTACGTC.

This chain uses TRBV7-2 with TRBJ1-1, with a tentative D call TRBD1 (6 bases). The V and J ends lost 3 bases and 1 base respectively, with 12 bases between them. Germline-derived CDR1 and CDR2 are SGHTA and FQGNSA. This CDR3 is built from 15 residues. In DNA form, the CDR3 reads TGTGCCAGCAGCTTCGACGGACAGTCGAACACTGAAGCTTTCTTT. Translation: CASSFDGQSNTEAFF.

The CDR3 region is CASSSGTPATATNEKLFF. The CDR3 DNA is TGCGCCAGCAGCTCTGGGACACCCGCGACGGCAACTAATGAAAAACTGTTTTTT. The rearrangement joins TRBV5-1 to TRBJ1-4; maybe TRBD1 (6 bases). V shed 3 bases and J shed 0 bases, with 18 bases lying between them. The germline V gene encodes CDR1 SGHRS and CDR2 YFSETQ. The CDR3 is 18 amino acids.

V gene TRBV23-1 combines with J gene TRBJ1-6, with 11 bases lining up with TRBD1. TRBV23-1 is an ORF for which the function is uncertain. The CDR3 loop spans 21 amino acids. With 2 bases clipped from V and 0 bases from J, the junction kept 12 bases outside the gene matches. The DNA of the CDR3 is TGCGCCAGCAGTCAAATGACCGGGACAGGGGGACCAATCTCCTATAATTCACCCCTCCACTTT. Its translation: CASSQMTGTGGPISYNSPLHF.

This clone came up once. The chain uses TRBV20-1 and TRBJ1-1; no firm D call. The CDR3 extends over 11 amino acids. CDR1 and CDR2 from the germline V gene are DFQATT and SNEGSKA (reference sequence). Trimming removed 6 bases at V and 5 bases at J, with 10 bases between. For the CDR3, the DNA is TGCAGTGCCACGGGTGGAACTGAAGCTTTCTTT. As protein: CSATGGTEAFF.

The rearrangement links TRBV5-1 to TRBJ1-4, with D possibly being TRBD1 (6 bases). Germline lookup yields CDR1 SGHRS and CDR2 YFSETQ. The CDR3 contains 14 residues. Trimming cost V 4 bases and J 6 bases, with 13 bases left between them. CDR3 loop: CASSQGPKDEKLFF. DNA for the CDR3: TGCGCCAGCAGCCAGGGGCCGAAGGATGAAAAACTGTTTTTT. The full variable domain, with the rest looked up from reference TRBV5-1 and TRBJ1-4, is KAGVTQTPRYLIKTRGQQVTLSCSPISGHRSVSWYQQTPGQGLQFLFEYFSETQRNKGNFPGRFSGRQFSNSRSEMNVSTLELGDSALYLCASSQGPKDEKLFFGSGTQLSVL.

The chain carries TRBV7-6 and TRBJ1-1; D remains ambiguous. From germline, CDR1 is SGHVS and CDR2 FNYEAQ. This CDR3 comprises 18 residues. V was shortened by 2 bases and J by 0 bases, with 19 bases between the two germline ends. CDR3 DNA: TGTGCCAGCAGCTTAATTGGCGGGCAGCGAGCGATGAACACTGAAGCTTTCTTT. As protein: CASSLIGGQRAMNTEAFF.

In DNA form, the CDR3 reads TGTGCCAGCAGCAGCGGGGGGGCGGGTACCGGGGAGCTGTTTTTT. Protein sequence: CASSSGGAGTGELFF. The J gene is TRBJ2-2, the V gene TRBV5-4, with 10 bases identical to TRBD2. V trimming: 4 bases; J trimming: 5 bases; junction bases outside the gene matches: 5. This CDR3 has 15 residues. The V gene's germline CDR1 is SGHNT and CDR2 YYREEE (reference sequence).

Note on this clone: One junction end disagrees with the germline gene, perhaps due to a read error. J is TRBJ2-7 and V is TRBV29-1, with D possibly being TRBD2 (6 bases). Germline CDR1 SQVTM, CDR2 ANQGSEA. This CDR3 comprises 11 residues. CDR3 DNA sequence: TGCAGCGTTGAAGGGGGAGGAAGGTACTCCTTC. Translated: CSVEGGGRYSF.

The J gene is TRBJ2-1, the V gene TRBV7-8, with D possibly TRBD2 on 6 matching bases. The CDR3 extends over 12 amino acids. Germline loops: CDR1 SGHVS, CDR2 FQNEAQ. Trimming removed 1 base from V and 9 bases from J, with 7 bases in between. DNA for the CDR3: TGTGCCAGCAGCTTAGTGGAGGGTGAGCAGTTCTTC. As protein: CASSLVEGEQFF.

The count of this clone is one. The rearrangement uses TRBV27 and TRBJ2-7; D might be TRBD2 (6 bases). The CDR3 consists of 15 residues. Trimming left V 11 bases short and J 0 bases short, with 20 bases between. The V gene's germline CDR1 is MNHEY and CDR2 SMNVEV (reference sequence). The CDR3 loop reads CAGGTAIRSSYEQYF. As DNA, the CDR3 is TGTGCCGGAGGGACGGCTATTAGGAGCTCCTACGAGCAGTACTTC.

V and J are TRBV11-2 and TRBJ1-1; D is ambiguous. The germline gives CDR1 SGHAT, CDR2 FQNNGV. The CDR3 runs to 14 residues. Trimming left V 4 bases short and J 4 bases short, with 13 bases between. As DNA, the CDR3 is TGTGCCAGCAGCTACCAAGAGGCGGCCACTGAAGCTTTCTTT. Its translation: CASSYQEAATEAFF.

V usage is TRBV12-3 or TRBV12-4 and J usage is TRBJ2-6; D is unclear. This CDR3 is 13 amino acids long. Trimming took off 6 bases at V and 3 bases at J, with 6 bases between the two ends. CDR3 bases: TGTGCCAGCAGCGCGGTTGGGGCCAACGTCCTGACTTTC. This sequence encodes CASSAVGANVLTF.

The chain recombines TRBV28 with TRBJ2-1; 7 bases map to TRBD1. The V and J ends lost 6 bases and 4 bases, in that order; junction bases with no gene match: 9. CDR1 is MDHEN and CDR2 is SYDVKM in the germline V gene. CDR3 length: 15 residues. The CDR3: CASRPTGTDYNEQFF. CDR3 coding DNA: TGTGCCAGCAGACCCACCGGGACAGATTACAATGAGCAGTTCTTC. Combining the CDR3 with reference TRBV28 and TRBJ2-1 gives the whole variable domain DVKVTQSSRYLVKRTGEKVFLECVQDMDHENMFWYRQDPGLGLRLIYFSYDVKMKEKGDIPEGYSVSREKKERFSLILESASTNQTSMYLCASRPTGTDYNEQFFGPGTRLTVL.

The V call is TRBV7-8, the J call TRBJ2-1; 9 nucleotides align to TRBD2. V gave up 5 bases and J gave up 0 bases; unmatched junction bases: 8. The germline V gene encodes CDR1 SGHVS and CDR2 FQNEAQ. The CDR3 runs to 17 residues. The CDR3 nucleotides read TGTGCCAGCAGCCAGAGCGGGGGGATACCCTCCTACAATGAGCAGTTCTTC. Translation: CASSQSGGIPSYNEQFF.

The genes are TRBV15 and TRBJ2-7; D might be TRBD1 (6 bases). V was shortened by 1 base and J by 4 bases, with 11 bases between the two germline ends. The CDR3 totals 14 residues. Germline values: CDR1 LNHNV, CDR2 YYDKDF (reference sequence). The DNA for the CDR3 is TGTGCCACCAGCAGAGCCCACAGGGAGTACGAGCAGTACTTC. Protein product: CATSRAHREYEQYF.

This sequence joins TRBV30 and TRBJ1-5, with TRBD1 as a possible D gene (5 bases). CDR3 length equals 13 residues. Trimming cost V 3 bases and J 4 bases, with 10 bases left between them. Germline CDR1 GTSNPN, CDR2 SVGIG (reference sequence). The DNA of the CDR3 is TGTGCCTGGAGCAACGACAGAAATCAGCCCCAGCATTTT. Its protein product is CAWSNDRNQPQHF.

This chain joins TRBV10-2 and TRBJ2-1, with TRBD1 identical over 7 bases. V gave up 3 bases and J gave up 9 bases; unmatched junction bases: 8. This CDR3 contains 14 residues. Germline V gene data show CDR1 as WSHSY and CDR2 as SAAADI. The CDR3 is CASSEGGRAGEQFF. In nucleotides, the CDR3 is TGCGCCAGCAGTGAAGGGGGCAGGGCGGGTGAGCAGTTCTTC.

This chain links TRBV3-1 (or the pseudogene TRBV3-2) with TRBJ1-5; D may be TRBD1 (5 bases). The ends were cut back, 4 bases at V and 2 bases at J, with 9 bases in the middle. This CDR3 has 14 residues. In germline, CDR1 is LGHDT, CDR2 YNNKEL (reference sequence). CDR3 amino acids: CASSRGAGNQPQHF. CDR3 bases: TGTGCCAGCAGCCGGGGCGCGGGCAATCAGCCCCAGCATTTT.